This entry is about one TCR beta chain. Its antigen remains unidentified. No qualities accompany the bases; no much larger clone lies one base away. This entry is derived from a study of blood T cell repertoires in COVID-19 (dated by TCRdb to about 2020). Concerning the study at large: Samples from collaborators originated in the United States, Italy and Spain and spanned both the acute and convalescent phases of COVID-19. The prospective study material was composed of cDNA or gDNA derived from T cells, B-cell-depleted T cells, or PBMCs. Deeply sampled blood TCRbeta repertoires from subjects exposed to, actively infected with, or recovered from COVID-19 were included in the dataset. Samples were obtained from the ongoing ImmuneRACE study (first 160 participants) and from 1,254 subjects provided by 6 global collaborators. Where available, HLA class I and class II types were taken from metadata supplied by the sample provider and were not determined by assay-based typing. A freely available public database, intended as a resource for researchers studying the immune response to SARS-CoV-2, is where the repertoires were released. A de-identified subject ID, COVID-19 status, age in years and sex were almost always included in the sample metadata.

The immunoSEQ Assay, a bias-controlled multiplex PCR, was used to amplify TCRbeta CDR3 regions from genomic DNA. The paper's processing steps were these. The number of nucleated cells in each sample was estimated by amplification of reference gene primers within the assay. To quantify the absolute abundance of each unique TCRbeta CDR3 rearrangement, sequence reads were collapsed and filtered. Productive Simpson clonality was computed per sample as the square root of Simpson's diversity index over productive rearrangements. The clones in this table, taken by TCRdb from immuneACCESS, are in-frame only. Not every clone is retained; where verified, under half of the shortfall comes from an unresolved V gene, and the cause of the rest is unknown. D and trimming were read from the DNA, whereas the V and J calls and clone size are those reported in that table. For this sample there are around 200,000 clones; about four fifths appear just once. In total, the top ten clones hold roughly 8% of the sample.

What the research found in general, with its limitations: The quantity of clinical and demographic metadata differed by source and by participant and was supplied without curation.

Reading the germline V gene (reference sequence) gives CDR1 LNHDA and CDR2 SQIVND. Ends trimmed: V by 11 bases, J by 1 base; bases unmatched to a gene: 6. From the cysteine up to the phenylalanine, the CDR3 has a length of 14 residues. Of all the DNA, just the CDR3 is kept, 42 bases in frame from base 1. Whole blood was collected in K2EDTA tubes by collaborating institutions according to the institutions' own protocols. For TCRbeta analysis, collaborators shipped samples in one of three forms: frozen whole blood, isolated PBMCs, or DNA extracted from either of those sample types. The sample taken for sequencing was peripheral blood. The sequence was collected from a woman in her 50s with acute or convalescent COVID-19. The sequence links TRBV19 to TRBJ1-5, with 9 central nucleotides matching TRBD1. DNA sequence: TGTGCCGCCGACAGGGGGTCGAGCAATCAGCCCCAGCATTTT. This is translated as CAADRGSSNQPQHF.